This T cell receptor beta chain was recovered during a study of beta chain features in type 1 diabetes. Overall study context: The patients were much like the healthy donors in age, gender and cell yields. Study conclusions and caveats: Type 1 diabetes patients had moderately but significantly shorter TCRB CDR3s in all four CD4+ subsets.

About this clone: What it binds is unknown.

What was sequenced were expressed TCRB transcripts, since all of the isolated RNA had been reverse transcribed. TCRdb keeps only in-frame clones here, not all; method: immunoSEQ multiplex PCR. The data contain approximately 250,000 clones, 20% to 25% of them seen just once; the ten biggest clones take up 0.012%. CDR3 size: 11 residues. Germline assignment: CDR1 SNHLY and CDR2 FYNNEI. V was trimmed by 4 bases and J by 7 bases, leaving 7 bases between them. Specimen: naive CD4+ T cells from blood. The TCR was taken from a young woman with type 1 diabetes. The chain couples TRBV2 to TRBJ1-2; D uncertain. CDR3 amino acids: CASSVEFGYTF. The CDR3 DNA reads TGTGCCAGCAGTGTAGAATTTGGCTACACCTTC. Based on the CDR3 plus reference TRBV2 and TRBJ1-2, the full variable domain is EPEVTQTPSHQVTQMGQEVILRCVPISNHLYFYWYRQILGQKVEFLVSFYNNEISEKSEIFDDQFSVERPDGSNFTLKIRSTKLEDSAMYFCASSVEFGYTFGSGTRLTVV.